This T cell receptor (beta chain) was found in a study of blood T cell repertoires in COVID-19. Study at large: The United States, Italy and Spain supplied acute and convalescent COVID-19 samples.

Methods used by the authors: Estimated nucleated cell counts came from reference gene primer amplification. The protocol was immunoSEQ multiplex PCR, while the TCRdb copy is restricted to in-frame clones and leaves out a portion. That table is the source of V, J and clone size, and D and trimming were worked out from the DNA. The table shows about 400,000 clones, with around 90% occurring only once. V lost 4 bases and J lost 4, with 11 bases in between. CDR1 and CDR2 from the germline V gene are PRHDT and FYEKMQ (reference sequence). The CDR3 extends over 13 amino acids. Sequenced sample: PBMCs or T cells enriched from blood (not recorded which). J is TRBJ2-7 and V is TRBV13; possible D gene TRBD1, 6 bases. This sequence originates from a woman in her thirties or forties with acute COVID-19. The CDR3 DNA reads as TGTGCCAGCAGCTCCAGGGGCCCATACGAGCAGTACTTC. Translation gives CASSSRGPYEQYF.